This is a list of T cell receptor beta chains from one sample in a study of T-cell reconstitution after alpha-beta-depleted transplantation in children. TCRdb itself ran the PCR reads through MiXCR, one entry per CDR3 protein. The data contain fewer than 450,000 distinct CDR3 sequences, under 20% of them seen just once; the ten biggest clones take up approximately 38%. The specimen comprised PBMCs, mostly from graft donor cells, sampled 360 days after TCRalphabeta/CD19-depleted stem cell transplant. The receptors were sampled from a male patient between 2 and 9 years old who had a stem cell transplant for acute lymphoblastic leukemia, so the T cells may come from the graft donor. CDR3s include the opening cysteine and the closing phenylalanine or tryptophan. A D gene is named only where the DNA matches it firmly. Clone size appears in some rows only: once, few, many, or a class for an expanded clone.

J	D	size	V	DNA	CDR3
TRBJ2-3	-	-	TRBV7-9	TGTGCCAGCCTAGAGGCGGGGATCACAGATACGCAGTATTTT	CASLEAGITDTQYF
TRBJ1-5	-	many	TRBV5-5	TGTGCCAGCAGCTTCTGGACAGACAATCAGCCCCAGCATTTT	CASSFWTDNQPQHF
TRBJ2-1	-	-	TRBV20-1	TGCAGTGCGGGGACTGGACCGGGAAGGAAGGATGAGCAGTTCTTC	CSAGTGPGRKDEQFF
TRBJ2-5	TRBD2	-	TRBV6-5	TGTGCCAGCAGTTACTTCGGTAGCGGGAGAGGTTGGGAGACCCAGTACTTC	CASSYFGSGRGWETQYF
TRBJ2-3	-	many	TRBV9	TGTGCCAGCAGCGTAGACCCCCCAGGGTCTACAATGGTCACAGATACGCAGTATTTT	CASSVDPPGSTMVTDTQYF
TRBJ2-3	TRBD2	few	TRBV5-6	TGTGCCAGCAGCTCATTACTGGGACTAGCGGGATCCGCTAGCACAGATACGCAGTATTTT	CASSSLLGLAGSASTDTQYF
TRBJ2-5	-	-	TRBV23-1	TGCGCCAGCAGTCAACCAGTCGGTGAGACCCAGTACTTC	CASSQPVGETQYF
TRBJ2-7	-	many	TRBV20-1	TGCAGTGCTAGCCGGGACTTTCACTATTCTAGCTCCTACGAGCAGTACTTC	CSASRDFHYSSSYEQYF
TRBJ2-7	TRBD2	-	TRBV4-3	TGCGCCAGCAGCCAGTACCAGAGCGGGAGGGCCGGTTACGAGCAGTACTTC	CASSQYQSGRAGYEQYF
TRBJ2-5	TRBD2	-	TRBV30	TGTGCCTGGAGTGTACCTAGCGGGAGCTCTCAAGAGACCCAGTACTTC	CAWSVPSGSSQETQYF
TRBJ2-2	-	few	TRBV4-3	TGCGCCAGCAGCCAACCGCCGGGGGCTAGCTGGACCGGGGAGCTGTTTTTT	CASSQPPGASWTGELFF
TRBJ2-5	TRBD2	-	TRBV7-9	TGTGCCAGCAGCTTGACTAGCGGTTACCAAGAGACCCAGTACTTC	CASSLTSGYQETQYF
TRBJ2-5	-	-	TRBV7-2	TGTGCCAGCAGCTCCCAAATGGGGCCCCAAGAGACCCAGTACTTC	CASSSQMGPQETQYF
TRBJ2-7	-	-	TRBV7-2	TGTGCCAGCAGCTTATATTCTGGACAGCTCTACGAGCAGTACTTC	CASSLYSGQLYEQYF
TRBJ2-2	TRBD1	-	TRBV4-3	TGCGCCAGCAGCCAAGTCCCCGGACAGGTGGTTACCGGGGAGCTGTTTTTT	CASSQVPGQVVTGELFF
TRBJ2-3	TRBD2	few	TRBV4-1	TGCGCCAGCAGCCAAGGGCTAGCGGGAGTGGCCCTGGGCACAGATACGCAGTATTTT	CASSQGLAGVALGTDTQYF